What follows describes a single T cell receptor beta chain. The V gene lost 2 bases and the J gene lost 10 bases, with 12 bases spanning the gap. This CDR3 is 12 amino acids long. Germline-derived CDR1 and CDR2 are SGHDT and YYEEEE. The repertoire was sequenced with immunoSEQ multiplex PCR; TCRdb's copy has only in-frame clones and lacks some. Of about 100,000 clones in the sample, around 93% were seen once. The record originates from a study of T cell changes during pregnancy in multiple sclerosis. The V gene is TRBV5-6, the J gene TRBJ1-1, with D perhaps TRBD1 (5 bases). The sample in question was peripheral blood, obtained after pregnancy. The source of this sequence is a female donor with multiple sclerosis, enrolled in a pregnancy study. The CDR3 here is CASSLARDVAFF. The DNA for the CDR3 is TGTGCCAGCAGCTTAGCCAGGGATGTAGCTTTCTTT.